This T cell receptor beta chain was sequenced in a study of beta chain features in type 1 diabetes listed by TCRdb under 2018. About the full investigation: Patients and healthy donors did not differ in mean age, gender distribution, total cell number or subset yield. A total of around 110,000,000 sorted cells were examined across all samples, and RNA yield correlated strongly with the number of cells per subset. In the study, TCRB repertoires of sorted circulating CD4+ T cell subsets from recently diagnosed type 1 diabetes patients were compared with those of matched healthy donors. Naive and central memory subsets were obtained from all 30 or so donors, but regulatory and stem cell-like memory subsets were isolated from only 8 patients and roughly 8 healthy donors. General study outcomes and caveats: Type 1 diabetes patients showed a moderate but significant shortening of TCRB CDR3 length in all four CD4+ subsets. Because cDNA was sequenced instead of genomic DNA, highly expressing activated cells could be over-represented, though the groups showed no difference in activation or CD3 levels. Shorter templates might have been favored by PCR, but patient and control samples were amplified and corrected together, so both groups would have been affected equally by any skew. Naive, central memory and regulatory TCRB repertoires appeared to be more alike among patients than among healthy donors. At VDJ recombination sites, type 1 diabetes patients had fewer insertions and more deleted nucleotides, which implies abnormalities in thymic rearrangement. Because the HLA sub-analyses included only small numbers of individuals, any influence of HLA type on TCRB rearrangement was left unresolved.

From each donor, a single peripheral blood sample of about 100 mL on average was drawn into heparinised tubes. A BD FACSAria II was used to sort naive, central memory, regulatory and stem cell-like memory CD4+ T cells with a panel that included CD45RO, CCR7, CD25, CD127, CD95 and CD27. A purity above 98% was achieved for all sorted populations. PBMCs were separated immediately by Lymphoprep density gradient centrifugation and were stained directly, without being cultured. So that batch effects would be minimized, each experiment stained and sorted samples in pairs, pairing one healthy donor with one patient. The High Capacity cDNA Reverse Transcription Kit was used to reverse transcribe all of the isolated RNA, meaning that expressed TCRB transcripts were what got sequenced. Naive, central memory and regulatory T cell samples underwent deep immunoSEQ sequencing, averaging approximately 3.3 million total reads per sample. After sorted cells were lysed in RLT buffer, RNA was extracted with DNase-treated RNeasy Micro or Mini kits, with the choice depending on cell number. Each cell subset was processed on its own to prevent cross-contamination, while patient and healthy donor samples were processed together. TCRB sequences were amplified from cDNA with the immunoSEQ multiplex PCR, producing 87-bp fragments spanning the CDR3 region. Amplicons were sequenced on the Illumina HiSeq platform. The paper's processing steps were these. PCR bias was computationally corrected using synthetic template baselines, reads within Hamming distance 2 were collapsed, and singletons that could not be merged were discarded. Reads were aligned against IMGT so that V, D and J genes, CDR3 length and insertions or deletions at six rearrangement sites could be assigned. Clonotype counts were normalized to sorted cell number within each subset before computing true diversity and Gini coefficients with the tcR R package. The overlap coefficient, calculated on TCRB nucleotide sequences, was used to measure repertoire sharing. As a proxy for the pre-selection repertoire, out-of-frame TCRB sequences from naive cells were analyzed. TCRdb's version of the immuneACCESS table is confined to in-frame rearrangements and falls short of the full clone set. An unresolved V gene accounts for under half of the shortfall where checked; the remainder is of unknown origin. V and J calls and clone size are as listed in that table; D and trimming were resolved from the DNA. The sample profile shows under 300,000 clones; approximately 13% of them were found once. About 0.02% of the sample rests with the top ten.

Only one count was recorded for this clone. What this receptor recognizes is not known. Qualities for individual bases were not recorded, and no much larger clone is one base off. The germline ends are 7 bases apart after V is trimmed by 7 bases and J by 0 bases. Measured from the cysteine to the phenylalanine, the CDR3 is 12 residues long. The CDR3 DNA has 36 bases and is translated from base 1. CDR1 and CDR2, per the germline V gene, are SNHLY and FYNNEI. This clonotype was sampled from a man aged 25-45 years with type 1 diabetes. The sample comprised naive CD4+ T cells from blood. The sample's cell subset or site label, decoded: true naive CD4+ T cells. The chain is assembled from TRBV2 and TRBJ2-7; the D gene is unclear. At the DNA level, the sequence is TGTGCCAGCACACTAATCTCCTACGAGCAGTACTTC. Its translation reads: CASTLISYEQYF.